This paragraph reports one T cell receptor (beta chain). What it recognizes is unknown. The entry originates in a study of cytomegalovirus exposure and HLA in healthy donors. At the level of the study: The study placed 80% to 85% of its 398 genotyped donors in the Caucasian-associated ancestry cluster.

CDR3 size: 15 residues. Germline trimming cut 4 bases from V and 4 bases from J; bases unmatched to any gene: 8. Germline CDR1 reads SGHRS; CDR2 reads YFSETQ. Regarding the study as a whole: Among the sequence variants, a highly shared cluster was likely an artifact of sequencing. The study had only CMV serostatus as immune exposure information.

The PCR made use of 60 Vbeta and 13 Jbeta primers. The data were produced by immunoSEQ multiplex PCR, yet TCRdb's version contains in-frame clones alone and is incomplete. The sample carries about 140,000 clones, approximately 80% recorded once. The receptor's source is a man aged 40-49 years in good health and CMV-seronegative. V gene TRBV5-1 combines with J gene TRBJ1-1; TRBD1 agrees at 9 bases. The material sequenced was PBMCs. The CDR3 reads CASSRGTGRGTEAFF. The CDR3 DNA reads TGCGCCAGCAGCAGAGGGACAGGGAGGGGCACTGAAGCTTTCTTT.